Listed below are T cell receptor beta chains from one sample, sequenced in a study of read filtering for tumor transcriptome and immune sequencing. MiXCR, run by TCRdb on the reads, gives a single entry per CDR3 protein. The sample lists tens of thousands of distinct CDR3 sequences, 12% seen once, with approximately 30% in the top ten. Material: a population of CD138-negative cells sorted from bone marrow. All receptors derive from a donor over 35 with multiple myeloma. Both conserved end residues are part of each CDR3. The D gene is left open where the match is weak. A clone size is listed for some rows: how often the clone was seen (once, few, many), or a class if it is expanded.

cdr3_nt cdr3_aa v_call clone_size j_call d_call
TGTGCCAGCAGATCCGGGACGCTCTCTGGGGCCAACGTCCTGACTTTC CASRSGTLSGANVLTF TRBV28 many TRBJ2-6 -
TGTGCCAGCAGTTCGGACGCCGGGGAGCTGTTTTTT CASSSDAGELFF TRBV12-3/TRBV12-4 many TRBJ2-2 -
TGTGCTAGTGGTTTAGAAGGTGGCAAAGATACGCAGTATTTT CASGLEGGKDTQYF TRBV12-5 many TRBJ2-3 -
TGTGCCAGCAGCTTACTCCTCCAGACAGGGGGCATGTACAATGAGCAGTTCTTC CASSLLLQTGGMYNEQFF TRBV7-6 many TRBJ2-1 TRBD1
TGCGCCAGCACCCCTAGCTTGGGATTACAGTTTGGAGAGACCCAGTACTTC CASTPSLGLQFGETQYF TRBV5-1 many TRBJ2-5 -
TGCGCCAGCAGCCAAGAGACAGGGGCGAGAGAGCAGTACTTC CASSQETGAREQYF TRBV4-1 many TRBJ2-7 TRBD1
TGTGCCAGCAGCTTAGAAGGACAGAACACTGAAGCTTTCTTT CASSLEGQNTEAFF TRBV11-2 many TRBJ1-1 -
TGCAGCGTGTGGACTACGGGCCAAGAGACCCAGTACTTC CSVWTTGQETQYF TRBV29-1 many TRBJ2-5 -
TGTGCCAGCAGTTCCACAGGGGGAGCTTTCTTT CASSSTGGAFF TRBV6-2/TRBV6-3 many TRBJ1-1 TRBD1
TGTGCCAGCAGCCCCCGACTAGCGGGGGATCTAATTGGGGAGACCCAGTACTTC CASSPRLAGDLIGETQYF TRBV7-8 many TRBJ2-5 TRBD2
TGTGCCAGCATTGCGCCACATCTCTCCTACGAGCAGTACTTC CASIAPHLSYEQYF TRBV6-1 many TRBJ2-7 -
TGTGCTAGTGGAGTTACCACAGATACGCAGTATTTT CASGVTTDTQYF TRBV12-5 many TRBJ2-3 -
TGTGCCAGCAGCCCGCGGGTCACTGAAGCTTTCTTT CASSPRVTEAFF TRBV7-8 many TRBJ1-1 -
TGCGCCAGCAGCAAAGCGCCTGACTACGAGCAGTACTTC CASSKAPDYEQYF TRBV5-1 - TRBJ2-7 -
TGCAGTGCTCGTCGGGGCGGCGAAGAGACCCAGTACTTC CSARRGGEETQYF TRBV20-1 many TRBJ2-5 -
TGCGCCAGCAGCCAGGGAGGTCTAGCGGGGGGCACCGGGGAGCTGTTTTTT CASSQGGLAGGTGELFF TRBV4-1 many TRBJ2-2 TRBD2
TGTGCCAGCAGCCTAAAACAGGGGACCGGGGAGCTGTTTTTT CASSLKQGTGELFF TRBV14 many TRBJ2-2 TRBD1
TGTGCCAGCAGCCTAGCGGGGGTCGGGGCCCAGTACTTC CASSLAGVGAQYF TRBV11-2 many TRBJ2-5 TRBD2
TGTGCCAGCGGCAGTACAGATGGGAATCAGCCCCAGCATTTT CASGSTDGNQPQHF TRBV7-2 many TRBJ1-5 -
TGTGCCAGCAGCTTATTGGGGCAGCCCACAGATACGCAGTATTTT CASSLLGQPTDTQYF TRBV11-2 few TRBJ2-3 -
TGTGCCAGCAGCCAAAGACAGGGGCAAAACATTCAGTACTTC CASSQRQGQNIQYF TRBV3-1 many TRBJ2-4 TRBD1
TGTGCCAGCAGCTTAGAAAGCACCGGGGAGCTGTTTTTT CASSLESTGELFF TRBV7-9 many TRBJ2-2 -
TGTGCCAGCAGCACTGGCGCCCCCCAGTACTTC CASSTGAPQYF TRBV7-8 many TRBJ2-5 -
TGCGCCAGCAGCTTGGCAGGGGGAAATGAGCAGTTCTTC CASSLAGGNEQFF TRBV5-1 many TRBJ2-1 TRBD1
TGTGCCAGCAGCTTAGCGAGGGCGGGGGACGGGGATACGCAGTATTTT CASSLARAGDGDTQYF TRBV7-8 few TRBJ2-3 TRBD2
TGCAGCGCCTACAGGGGTCCGGGAGATACGCAGTATTTT CSAYRGPGDTQYF TRBV29-1 many TRBJ2-3 TRBD1
TGCGCCAGCAGTGAGTCGCAGGGAACTGAAGCTTTCTTT CASSESQGTEAFF TRBV10-1 many TRBJ1-1 -